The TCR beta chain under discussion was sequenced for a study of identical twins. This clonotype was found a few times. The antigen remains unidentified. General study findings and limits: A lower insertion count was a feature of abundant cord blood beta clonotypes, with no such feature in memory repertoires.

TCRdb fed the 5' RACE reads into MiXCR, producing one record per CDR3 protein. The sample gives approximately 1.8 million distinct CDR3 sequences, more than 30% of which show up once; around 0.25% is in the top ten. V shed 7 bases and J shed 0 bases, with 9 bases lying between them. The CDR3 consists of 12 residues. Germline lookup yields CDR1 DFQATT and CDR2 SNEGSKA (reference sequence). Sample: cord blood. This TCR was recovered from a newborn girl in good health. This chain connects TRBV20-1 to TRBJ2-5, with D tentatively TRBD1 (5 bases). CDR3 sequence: CSVSRDQETQYF. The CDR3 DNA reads TGCAGTGTTTCCAGGGACCAAGAGACCCAGTACTTC.